These 21 T cell receptor beta chains were all obtained from the same sample, sequenced in a study of T cells in Graves' hyperthyroidism and ophthalmopathy (dated by TCRdb to between 2018 and 2021). The receptor library was made with multiplex PCR. TCRdb lists the instrument as Illumina HiSeq 2000. The TCR beta CDR3 regions were amplified from RNA transcripts. The TCR CDR3 was subjected to a first round of RT-PCR using the HTBI primer set and the Qiagen OneStep RT-PCR kit. TCRdb reanalyzed the raw reads on its own, using fastp at Q25 for trimming and MiXCR for clone calling, and kept in-frame beta chains. Every CDR3 protein is listed once, alongside the most common genes and DNA of its rows. The sample records roughly 740,000 distinct CDR3 sequences, around 17% of which are singletons. 8.4% of the sample goes to the ten largest clones. Sequencing was carried out using blood. The receptors here all came from a man between 18 and 35 years old with Graves' hyperthyroidism.

Notes on this clonotype: A read error may be the cause here, since a much bigger clone is one base away. Written as DNA, the CDR3 is TGTGCCAGCACCTCCCTCCAAGAGACCCAGCACTTC. It specifies CASTSLQETQHF. The chain joins TRBV7-9 to TRBJ2-5; unclear D gene. Germline V gene data show CDR1 as SEHNR and CDR2 as FQNEAQ (reference sequence). CDR3 length: 12 residues.

At least ten counts were recorded for this clonotype. The chain combines TRBV20-1 with TRBJ1-5; maybe TRBD1 (6 bases). Germline CDR1 and CDR2: DFQATT and SNEGSKA (reference sequence). The CDR3 has 13 residues. Trimming removed 5 bases from V and 6 bases from J, with 14 bases in between. The CDR3, as DNA: TGCAGTGCTCGAGGCAGGGGACGTCAGCCCCAGCATTTT. Amino acid sequence: CSARGRGRQPQHF.

V usage is TRBV15 and J usage is TRBJ2-7; D is uncertain. This CDR3 spans 14 amino acids. The V end lost 1 base, the J end lost 2 bases, and 9 bases lay between the germline ends. CDR1 is LNHNV, CDR2 YYDKDF, per germline (reference sequence). CDR3 residues: CATSRGNPPYEQYF. The CDR3, as DNA: TGTGCCACCAGCAGAGGAAACCCACCCTACGAGCAGTACTTC.

The V and J genes are TRBV27 and TRBJ2-7; D remains ambiguous. Trimming took 1 base from V and 0 from J, leaving 7 bases between them. Germline-derived CDR1 and CDR2 are MNHEY and SMNVEV (reference sequence). This CDR3 region has 14 residues. CDR3 sequence: CASSLFEASYEQYF. CDR3 in DNA: TGTGCCAGCAGTTTATTTGAGGCCTCCTACGAGCAGTACTTC.

The V gene is TRBV4-3, the J gene TRBJ2-1, with 15 bases that match TRBD2. J gave up 10 bases and V 4 bases, and 8 bases lay outside the gene matches. Germline V gives CDR1 LGHNA, CDR2 YSLEER. This CDR3 contains 16 residues. In DNA, the CDR3 is TGCGCCAGCAGCCGCTTCGGACTAGCGGGAGGGGAGGAGCAGTTCTTC. Amino acids: CASSRFGLAGGEEQFF.

This clonotype was detected many times. This chain joins TRBV6-1 and TRBJ1-5; the D gene is possibly TRBD1 (5 bases). CDR3 length: 16 amino acids. Germline V gene lookup returns CDR1 MNHNS and CDR2 SASEGT. Trimming stripped 3 bases from V and 0 bases from J, with 12 bases between. The CDR3 protein is CASSEAGVGSNQPQHF. CDR3 DNA sequence: TGTGCCAGCAGTGAGGCGGGGGTCGGTAGCAATCAGCCCCAGCATTTT.

This clonotype was counted many times. V and J are TRBV7-7 and TRBJ2-1; maybe TRBD2 (6 bases). Germline CDR1 reads SSHAT; CDR2 reads FNYEAQ (reference sequence). V was clipped by 2 bases and J by 5 bases, with 13 bases between them. The CDR3 is 15 residues long. CDR3 protein: CASSLNAGPNNEQFF. The CDR3 nucleotides are TGTGCCAGCAGCTTAAATGCGGGGCCCAACAATGAGCAGTTCTTC.

This clonotype was observed many times. This chain connects TRBV4-2 to TRBJ2-1; TRBD2 aligns across 10 bases. V was pared by 0 bases and J by 8 bases, with 4 bases of the junction left unmatched. Germline V CDR1 and CDR2: LGHNA, YNFKEQ. CDR3 length: 15 residues. The CDR3 DNA sequence: TGTGCCAGCAGCCAAGAAGCGGGAGGGCCGTATGAGCAGTTCTTC. Its translation: CASSQEAGGPYEQFF.

Many counts were recorded for this clonotype. This sequence joins TRBV20-1 and TRBJ2-3; 10 bases are a match to TRBD2. This CDR3 region has 14 residues. CDR1 DFQATT and CDR2 SNEGSKA come from the germline V gene (reference sequence). The CDR3 DNA reads TGCACCCCGAGAGCTAGCGGGAGAACAGATACGCAGTATTTT. It translates to CTPRASGRTDTQYF.

V and J are TRBV20-1 and TRBJ1-4; D uncertain. Trimming left V 6 bases short and J 10 bases short, with 12 bases between. The CDR3 is 11 amino acids. Per the germline V gene, CDR1 is DFQATT and CDR2 is SNEGSKA (reference sequence). The CDR3 protein is CSARVPPKLFF. CDR3 DNA: TGCAGTGCCCGCGTCCCTCCAAAACTGTTTTTT.

This clonotype was counted a few times. The V call is TRBV7-2, the J call TRBJ2-2; TRBD1 aligns across 7 bases. The V and J ends lost 4 bases and 4 bases, in that order; junction bases with no gene match: 12. The CDR3 has 17 residues. The germline gives CDR1 SGHTA, CDR2 FQGNSA. DNA of the CDR3: TGTGCCAGCAGCTCATCCTATGGGACAGTCGCCACCGGGGAGCTGTTTTTT. Protein sequence: CASSSSYGTVATGELFF.

The rearrangement uses TRBV28 and TRBJ1-2; TRBD1 matches at 7 bases. CDR1 MDHEN and CDR2 SYDVKM come from the germline V gene. The CDR3 contains 11 residues. Trimming removed 8 bases from V and 6 bases from J; junction bases left unmatched: 3. The CDR3 region is CASDTGDGYTF. In nucleotides, the CDR3 is TGTGCCAGCGACACAGGGGATGGCTACACCTTC.

This clonotype appeared a few times. The rearrangement uses TRBV27 and TRBJ1-1, with no clear D. In germline, CDR1 is MNHEY, CDR2 SMNVEV (reference sequence). The CDR3 runs 11 residues. Trimming left V 8 bases short and J 5 bases short, with 9 bases between. The CDR3 reads CASLYLTEAFF. The CDR3 region has the DNA TGTGCCAGCCTCTATTTAACTGAAGCTTTCTTT.

This clonotype was seen repeatedly, ten times or more. The chain employs TRBV28 and TRBJ2-7; D gene uncertain. The CDR3 extends over 15 amino acids. Trimming cost V 3 bases and J 1 base, with 13 bases left between them. Germline V gene lookup returns CDR1 MDHEN and CDR2 SYDVKM. CDR3 in amino acids: CASSLPYDPSYEQYF. The DNA for the CDR3 is TGTGCCAGCAGTTTGCCTTATGACCCATCCTACGAGCAGTACTTC.

There are a few counts of this clonotype. The chain links TRBV20-1 to TRBJ2-1, with 7 bases lining up with TRBD2. The CDR3 covers 15 residues. V shed 0 bases, J shed 2 bases, and the junction held 4 bases outside the gene matches. Per germline, CDR1 DFQATT and CDR2 SNEGSKA (reference sequence). CDR3 protein: CSARDRLAPYNEQFF. The CDR3 nucleotides read TGCAGTGCTAGAGATCGACTAGCTCCCTACAATGAGCAGTTCTTC.

This clonotype was found many times. This CDR3 is CASSLGTSGSRGGTDTQYF. The DNA of the CDR3 is TGTGCCAGCAGCTTAGGGACTAGCGGGAGCCGTGGTGGCACAGATACGCAGTATTTT. The chain employs TRBV11-2 and TRBJ2-3; 13 bases align to TRBD2. The CDR3 length is 19 residues. With 1 base clipped from V and 1 base from J, the junction kept 8 bases outside the gene matches. Per the germline V gene, CDR1 is SGHAT and CDR2 is FQNNGV.

In its sample, this clonotype was seen many times. The chain has TRBV28 and TRBJ2-1, with 9 bases aligning to TRBD1. V lost 7 bases to trimming and J lost 8 bases; unmatched junction nucleotides: 9. The CDR3 is 14 amino acids. Germline lookup yields CDR1 MDHEN and CDR2 SYDVKM. CDR3 in DNA: TGTGCCAGCACCGAGGACAGGGGAATCGATGAGCAGTTCTTC. It yields the protein CASTEDRGIDEQFF.

This clonotype turned up a few times. This sequence joins TRBV27 and TRBJ1-2; D is unclear. With 8 bases removed from V and 4 bases from J, the gap between germline ends came to 11 bases. The CDR3 runs to 12 residues. The germline CDR1 and CDR2 sequences are MNHEY and SMNVEV (reference sequence). The CDR3 spells CASYSDGYGYTF. CDR3 sequence (DNA): TGTGCCAGCTACTCCGACGGCTATGGCTACACCTTC.

The V call is TRBV30, the J call TRBJ1-4, with D possibly TRBD1 on 6 matching bases. The V gene's germline CDR1 is GTSNPN and CDR2 SVGIG (reference sequence). The CDR3 is 15 residues long. The V and J ends lost 0 bases and 7 bases respectively, with 15 bases between them. CDR3 in DNA: TGTGCCTGGAGTGTCCGGGGGGGCGCTGGTGAAAAACTGTTTTTT. As protein: CAWSVRGGAGEKLFF.

This clonotype was observed a few times. V and J are TRBV7-2 and TRBJ2-2; the D is unclear. Germline loops: CDR1 SGHTA, CDR2 FQGNSA. The CDR3 has 14 residues. Trimming left V 3 bases short and J 0 bases short, with 5 bases between. The DNA for the CDR3 is TGTGCCAGCAGCTTCCGTTCGAACACCGGGGAGCTGTTTTTT. Translating it yields CASSFRSNTGELFF. Complete variable domain (other parts from reference TRBV7-2 and TRBJ2-2): GAGVSQSPSNKVTEKGKDVELRCDPISGHTALYWYRQSLGQGLEFLIYFQGNSAPDKSGLPSDRFSAERTGGSVSTLTIQRTQQEDSAVYLCASSFRSNTGELFFGEGSRLTVL.

This clonotype was found many times. This rearrangement joins TRBV30 to TRBJ1-1; 7 nucleotides agree with TRBD1. From germline, CDR1 is GTSNPN and CDR2 SVGIG (reference sequence). The ends lost 5 bases at V and 5 bases at J; junction bases unmatched: 11. The CDR3 consists of 14 residues. The CDR3 reads CAWDIRQGETEAFF. In DNA, the CDR3 is TGTGCCTGGGATATCAGACAGGGAGAAACTGAAGCTTTCTTT.